The 4 T cell receptor beta chains listed next were all sequenced from one sample in a study of blood T cell repertoires in COVID-19 (dated by TCRdb to 2020 to 2022). To prepare the library, the immunoSEQ multiplex PCR assay was applied. In its TCRdb copy, this immuneACCESS table keeps in-frame sequences only and misses some clones. Where compared with another copy, unresolved V genes explain less than half of these, and the others have no known cause. The sample table records 40,000 or so clones; about 91% of these occur just once. Of the sample, over 3.5% is held by the ten largest clones. Sequencing input: peripheral blood. The receptors stem from a human donor in a cohort sampled during active COVID-19.

The rearrangement links TRBV5-4 to TRBJ1-1, with 9 bases matching TRBD1. The CDR3 runs to 16 residues. Germline V CDR1 and CDR2: SGHNT, YYREEE (reference sequence). After removal of 6 bases from V and 6 bases from J, the junction contained 15 bases not matched to a gene. For the CDR3, the DNA is TGTGCCAGCACCCCGTCGGCGGACAGGGGTTGGGCTGAAGCTTTCTTT. Its translation is CASTPSADRGWAEAFF.

This chain links TRBV5-1 with TRBJ2-3; 13 bases fit TRBD2. Germline lookup yields CDR1 SGHRS and CDR2 YFSETQ. The CDR3 extends over 16 amino acids. Unmatched junction bases numbered 5, after V lost 3 bases and J lost 4 bases. In DNA, the CDR3 is TGCGCCAGCAGCTCACTAGCGGGGGGGCAAGCAGATACGCAGTATTTT. It translates to CASSSLAGGQADTQYF. The full variable domain, its missing parts supplied by reference TRBV5-1 and TRBJ2-3, is KAGVTQTPRYLIKTRGQQVTLSCSPISGHRSVSWYQQTPGQGLQFLFEYFSETQRNKGNFPGRFSGRQFSNSRSEMNVSTLELGDSALYLCASSSLAGGQADTQYFGPGTRLTVL.

This sequence joins TRBV9 and TRBJ1-3; a weak D match, TRBD1 (6 bases). In germline, CDR1 is SGDLS, CDR2 YYNGEE. V gave up 3 bases and J gave up 0 bases, with 13 bases separating them. The CDR3 covers 16 residues. CDR3 coding DNA: TGTGCCAGCAGCGCTAATAGGGACAACTCTGGAAACACCATATATTTT. This codes for CASSANRDNSGNTIYF.

The rearrangement links TRBV5-1 to TRBJ2-7, with D possibly being TRBD2 (5 bases). This CDR3 has 13 residues. Germline CDR1 reads SGHRS; CDR2 reads YFSETQ. V was cut by 2 bases and J by 6 bases, with 12 bases left in between. In nucleotides, the CDR3 is TGCGCCAGCAGCTTTCTCGGGGTAGGCGAGCAGTACTTC. Translated, it gives CASSFLGVGEQYF.